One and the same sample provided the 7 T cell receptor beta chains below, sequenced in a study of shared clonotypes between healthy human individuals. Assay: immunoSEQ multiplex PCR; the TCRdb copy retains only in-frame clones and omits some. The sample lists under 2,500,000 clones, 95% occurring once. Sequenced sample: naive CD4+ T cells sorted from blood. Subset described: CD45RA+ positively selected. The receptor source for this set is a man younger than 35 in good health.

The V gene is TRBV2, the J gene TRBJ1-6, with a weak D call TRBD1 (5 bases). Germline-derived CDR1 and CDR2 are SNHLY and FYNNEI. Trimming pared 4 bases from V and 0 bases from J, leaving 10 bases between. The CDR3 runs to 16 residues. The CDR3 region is CASSGWGDSYNSPLHF. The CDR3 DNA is TGTGCCAGCAGTGGGTGGGGGGACTCCTATAATTCACCCCTCCACTTT.

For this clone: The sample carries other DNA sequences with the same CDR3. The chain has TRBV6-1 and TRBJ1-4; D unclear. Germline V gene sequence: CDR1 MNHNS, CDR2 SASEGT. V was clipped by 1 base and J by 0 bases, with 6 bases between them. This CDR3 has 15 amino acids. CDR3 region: CASSEGSATNEKLFF. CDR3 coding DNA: TGTGCCAGCAGTGAAGGCAGTGCAACTAATGAAAAACTGTTTTTT.

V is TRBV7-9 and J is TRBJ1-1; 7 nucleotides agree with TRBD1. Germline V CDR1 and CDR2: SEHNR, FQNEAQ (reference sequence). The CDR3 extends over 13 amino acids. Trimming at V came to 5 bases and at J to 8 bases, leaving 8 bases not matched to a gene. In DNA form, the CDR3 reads TGTGCCAGCAGCCAGATTCAGGGGGGAGAAGCTTTCTTT. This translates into CASSQIQGGEAFF.

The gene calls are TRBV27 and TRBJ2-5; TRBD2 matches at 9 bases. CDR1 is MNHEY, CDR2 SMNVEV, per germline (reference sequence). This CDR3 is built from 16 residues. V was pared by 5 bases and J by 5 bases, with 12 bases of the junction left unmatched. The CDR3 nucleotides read TGTGCCAGCAGTCCACCTCCTGGACTAGCGCGGGAGACCCAGTACTTC. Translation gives CASSPPPGLARETQYF.

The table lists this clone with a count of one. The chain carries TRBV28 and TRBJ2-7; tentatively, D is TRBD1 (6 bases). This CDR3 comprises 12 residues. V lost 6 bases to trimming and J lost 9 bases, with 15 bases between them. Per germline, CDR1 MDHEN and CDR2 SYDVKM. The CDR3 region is CASRNRDIGQYF. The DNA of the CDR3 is TGTGCCAGCAGAAACCGGGACATTGGGCAGTACTTC.

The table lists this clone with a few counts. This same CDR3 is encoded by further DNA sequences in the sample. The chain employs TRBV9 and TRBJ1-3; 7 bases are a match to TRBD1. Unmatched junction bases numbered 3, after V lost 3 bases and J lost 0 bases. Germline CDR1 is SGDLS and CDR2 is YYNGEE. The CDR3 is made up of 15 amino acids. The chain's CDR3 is CASSARQGSGNTIYF. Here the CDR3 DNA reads TGTGCCAGCAGCGCTCGACAGGGCTCTGGAAACACCATATATTTT.

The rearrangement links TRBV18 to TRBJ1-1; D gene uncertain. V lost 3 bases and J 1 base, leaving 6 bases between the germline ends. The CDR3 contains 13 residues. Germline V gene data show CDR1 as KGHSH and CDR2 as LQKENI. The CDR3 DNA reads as TGTGCCAGCTCACCGCTCAGGAACACTGAAGCTTTCTTT. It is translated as CASSPLRNTEAFF.